Listed here are 28 T cell receptor beta chains from one sample, sequenced in a study of blood T cell repertoires in COVID-19. The data were produced by immunoSEQ multiplex PCR, yet TCRdb's version contains in-frame clones alone and is incomplete. The repertoire holds approximately 63,000 clones, with around 76% as singletons. Sequenced material: peripheral blood. Every receptor here comes from a woman at least 80 years old with acute or convalescent COVID-19.

This clone was found a few times. V and J are TRBV29-1 and TRBJ1-2, with D possibly matching TRBD1 (5 bases). Germline CDR1 is SQVTM and CDR2 is ANQGSEA. V lost 4 bases and J lost 6, with 9 bases in between. The CDR3 loop spans 11 amino acids. The CDR3 here is CSVAAGHGYTF. As DNA, the CDR3 is TGCAGCGTTGCGGCAGGGCATGGCTACACCTTC.

This clone was counted between two and nine times. CDR3 loop: CASGPGGNTEAFF. CDR3 bases: TGTGCTAGTGGTCCAGGGGGGAACACTGAAGCTTTCTTT. The rearrangement joins TRBV12-5 to TRBJ1-1; 7 bases match TRBD1. Germline CDR1 is LGHNT and CDR2 is FRNRAP. V gave up 5 bases and J gave up 1 base; unmatched junction bases: 1. The CDR3 length is 13 residues. Variable domain in full (rest from reference TRBV12-5 and TRBJ1-1): DARVTQTPRHKVTEMGQEVTMRCQPILGHNTVFWYRQTMMQGLELLAYFRNRAPLDDSGMPKDRFSAEMPDATLATLKIQPSEPRDSAVYFCASGPGGNTEAFFGQGTRLTVV.

This chain joins TRBV27 and TRBJ1-5, with D possibly TRBD1 on 6 matching bases. This CDR3 has 15 residues. The germline V and J ends were trimmed by 4 bases and 6 bases, with 16 bases remaining between them. The germline V gene encodes CDR1 MNHEY and CDR2 SMNVEV (reference sequence). In nucleotides, the CDR3 is TGTGCCAGCAGTTCGGGGAACAGGGAGACTCAGCCCCAGCATTTT. Its protein is CASSSGNRETQPQHF.

The chain uses TRBV14 and TRBJ1-2; a weak D match, TRBD1 (5 bases). Germline V lookup: CDR1 SGHDN, CDR2 FVKESK. Trimming pared 3 bases from V and 4 bases from J, leaving 21 bases between. The CDR3 consists of 17 residues. Written as DNA, the CDR3 is TGTGCCAGCAGCCATCTGACCGGGCTCCGGGGGGTCTATGGCTACACCTTC. Protein sequence: CASSHLTGLRGVYGYTF.

CDR3 DNA: TGTGCCACCAGTGCCCGACAGGGCACCTATGGCTACACCTTC. The encoded protein is CATSARQGTYGYTF. This chain uses TRBV24-1 with TRBJ1-2; 7 bases agree with TRBD1. After removal of 5 bases from V and 4 bases from J, the junction contained 6 bases not matched to a gene. This CDR3 region has 14 residues. Germline V gene data show CDR1 as KGHDR and CDR2 as SFDVKD.

The V gene is TRBV28, the J gene TRBJ2-2; 7 bases match TRBD1. The length of the CDR3 is 14 residues. Trimming removed 4 bases from V and 6 bases from J; junction bases left unmatched: 5. Germline lookup yields CDR1 MDHEN and CDR2 SYDVKM. DNA for the CDR3: TGTGCCAGCAGTTGGCTAGGGGGCCCCGGGGAGCTGTTTTTT. Amino acids: CASSWLGGPGELFF.

This sequence joins TRBV5-1 and TRBJ2-3; 9 bases map to TRBD1. V dropped 0 bases and J dropped 3; count of bases not matched to a gene: 2. This CDR3 has 15 residues. CDR1 SGHRS and CDR2 YFSETQ come from the germline V gene. The CDR3 loop is CASSLAQGATDTQYF. Written as DNA, the CDR3 is TGCGCCAGCAGCTTGGCACAGGGGGCTACAGATACGCAGTATTTT. Full variable domain (rest looked up from reference TRBV5-1 and TRBJ2-3): KAGVTQTPRYLIKTRGQQVTLSCSPISGHRSVSWYQQTPGQGLQFLFEYFSETQRNKGNFPGRFSGRQFSNSRSEMNVSTLELGDSALYLCASSLAQGATDTQYFGPGTRLTVL.

The chain couples TRBV5-1 to TRBJ1-3; weak D call: TRBD1 (5 bases). Germline V gene data show CDR1 as SGHRS and CDR2 as YFSETQ. There are 14 residues in the CDR3. The V end lost 4 bases, the J end lost 2 bases, and 10 bases lay between the germline ends. The CDR3, as DNA: TGCGCCAGCAGCGCGACAGTTACTGGAAACACCATATATTTT. Its translation is CASSATVTGNTIYF.

The genes are TRBV7-8 and TRBJ1-1; 9 bases are a match to TRBD1. The V gene end was trimmed by 4 bases and the J gene end by 3 bases; junction bases not matched to a gene: 3. This CDR3 has 14 residues. Germline V gene lookup returns CDR1 SGHVS and CDR2 FQNEAQ. The CDR3 sequence: CASSWRQGDTEAFF. For the CDR3, the DNA is TGTGCCAGCAGCTGGAGACAGGGGGACACTGAAGCTTTCTTT.

This clone was counted between two and nine times. The chain has TRBV11-1 and TRBJ2-1; 12 bases align to TRBD2. J gave up 14 bases and V 5 bases, and 7 bases lay outside the gene matches. The CDR3 sequence is 13 residues long. Germline V gene sequence: CDR1 SGHAT, CDR2 FQDESV (reference sequence). CDR3 nucleotide sequence: TGTGCCAGCAGCCCCGGACTAGCGGGATTGAAGTTCTTC. This codes for CASSPGLAGLKFF.

The CDR3 coding sequence is TGTGCCAGCAGCCCCGGCGGCGGGAACACTGAAGCTTTCTTT. Translating it yields CASSPGGGNTEAFF. The rearrangement uses TRBV5-6 and TRBJ1-1; D not certain. The V end was cut by 4 bases, the J end by 1 base, with 11 bases between. Germline V gives CDR1 SGHDT, CDR2 YYEEEE. CDR3 length equals 14 residues.

V gene TRBV11-2 combines with J gene TRBJ2-4; the D gene is possibly TRBD2 (5 bases). Germline-derived CDR1 and CDR2 are SGHAT and FQNNGV. Deletions cut 3 bases from V and 10 bases from J, with 13 bases between. The CDR3 length is 13 residues. Here the CDR3 reads CASSLGSPGIQYF. The CDR3 region has the DNA TGTGCCAGCAGCTTGGGGTCCCCGGGGATTCAGTACTTC.

The V gene is TRBV28, the J gene TRBJ1-3; no clear D. The CDR3 spans 16 residues. V dropped 6 bases and J dropped 0 bases, with 15 bases sitting between them. The V gene's germline CDR1 is MDHEN and CDR2 SYDVKM. The CDR3 sequence: CASRAFRLSSGNTIYF. In nucleotides, the CDR3 is TGTGCCAGCAGGGCCTTCAGACTGAGCTCTGGAAACACCATATATTTT.

This chain links TRBV28 with TRBJ1-1; D ambiguous. This CDR3 contains 14 residues. V shed 7 bases and J shed 1 base, with 13 bases lying between them. Germline V CDR1 and CDR2: MDHEN, SYDVKM. The CDR3 sequence: CASTPRPENTEAFF. The CDR3 nucleotides read TGTGCCAGCACCCCCCGCCCAGAGAACACTGAAGCTTTCTTT.

This chain connects TRBV7-2 to TRBJ2-7, with 7 bases lining up with TRBD1. This CDR3 spans 15 amino acids. Germline V gene sequence: CDR1 SGHTA, CDR2 FQGNSA. The J segment lost 2 bases and the V segment lost 1 base, leaving 5 bases of the junction unmatched. The CDR3 DNA reads as TGTGCCAGCAGCTTAGAGAGGGGGCGTCCCTACGAGCAGTACTTC. Translation gives CASSLERGRPYEQYF.

This clone appeared a few times. The rearrangement links TRBV30 to TRBJ2-2; D tentatively fits TRBD1 or TRBD2 (6 bases each). Trimming shortened V by 8 bases and J by 11 bases, and 12 bases separated the two germline ends. This CDR3 is 10 amino acids long. Germline loops: CDR1 GTSNPN, CDR2 SVGIG (reference sequence). The CDR3 DNA is TGTGCCGGGGGGACATATGAGCTGTTTTTT. Its protein is CAGGTYELFF.

CDR3 nucleotide sequence: TGTGCCAGCAGCCCAAAGGACAGGGCTTACGAGCAGTACTTC. Protein: CASSPKDRAYEQYF. The chain links TRBV5-6 to TRBJ2-7; 8 bases map to TRBD1. Germline V lookup: CDR1 SGHDT, CDR2 YYEEEE. The CDR3 consists of 14 residues. Losses at the gene ends were 4 bases for V and 4 bases for J; bases not matched to a gene: 7.

The chain uses TRBV7-2 and TRBJ1-5; D remains ambiguous. V lost 1 base and J 0 bases, leaving 10 bases between the germline ends. CDR1 is SGHTA and CDR2 is FQGNSA in the germline V gene. This CDR3 comprises 16 residues. The DNA for the CDR3 is TGTGCCAGCAGCTTAGGGAGAGGGTATAGCAATCAGCCCCAGCATTTT. This sequence encodes CASSLGRGYSNQPQHF.

This chain joins TRBV5-1 and TRBJ2-7; 8 positions agree with TRBD2. Germline CDR1 reads SGHRS; CDR2 reads YFSETQ. The trim removed 2 bases at V and 2 bases at J, leaving 6 bases unmatched. The CDR3 is 15 amino acids. CDR3 sequence: CASSFSGSWTYEQYF. In DNA form, the CDR3 reads TGCGCCAGCAGCTTCAGCGGGAGTTGGACCTACGAGCAGTACTTC.

CDR3 DNA: TGCGCCAGCAGCTTGGACAGCATGAACACTGAAGCTTTCTTT. This sequence encodes CASSLDSMNTEAFF. J is TRBJ1-1 and V is TRBV5-1; the D is unclear. Germline CDR1 is SGHRS and CDR2 is YFSETQ. The CDR3 totals 14 residues. V dropped 0 bases and J dropped 0 bases, with 6 bases sitting between them.

The chain joins TRBV7-2 to TRBJ2-3; 8 bases fit TRBD2. The CDR3 runs 14 residues. Germline values: CDR1 SGHTA, CDR2 FQGNSA. V dropped 5 bases and J dropped 4; count of bases not matched to a gene: 5. Here the CDR3 reads CASSPGLAADTQYF. The DNA of the CDR3 is TGTGCCAGCAGCCCCGGACTAGCTGCAGATACGCAGTATTTT. The full variable domain, completed using reference TRBV7-2 and TRBJ2-3, is GAGVSQSPSNKVTEKGKDVELRCDPISGHTALYWYRQSLGQGLEFLIYFQGNSAPDKSGLPSDRFSAERTGGSVSTLTIQRTQQEDSAVYLCASSPGLAADTQYFGPGTRLTVL.

The chain uses TRBV7-9 and TRBJ1-4, with 8 bases fitting TRBD1. There are 16 residues in the CDR3. J lost 5 bases, V lost 0 bases, and 5 bases had no gene match. CDR1 and CDR2 from the germline V gene are SEHNR and FQNEAQ (reference sequence). CDR3 sequence reads: CASSLAKTGVNEKLFF. The CDR3 DNA follows: TGTGCCAGCAGCTTAGCAAAGACAGGGGTGAATGAAAAACTGTTTTTT.

The chain combines TRBV11-2 with TRBJ2-2; 10 nucleotides match TRBD1. Germline CDR1 and CDR2: SGHAT and FQNNGV. This CDR3 contains 17 residues. V was clipped by 5 bases and J by 2 bases; unmatched bases: 8. This CDR3 is CASSTADRGVNTGELFF. The CDR3 DNA reads as TGTGCCAGCAGCACTGCGGACAGGGGGGTTAACACCGGGGAGCTGTTTTTT.

The chain combines TRBV6-2 or TRBV6-3 with TRBJ2-3; 7 bases agree with TRBD2. The CDR3 contains 15 residues. The V gene end was trimmed by 6 bases and the J gene end by 7 bases; junction bases not matched to a gene: 13. Germline CDR1 reads MNHEY; CDR2 reads SVGEGT. This CDR3 reads CASSPRRGSFYTQYF. CDR3 coding DNA: TGTGCCAGCAGCCCACGGCGCGGGAGTTTTTATACGCAGTATTTT.

J is TRBJ1-5 and V is TRBV5-1, with D possibly TRBD1 on 5 matching bases. From germline, CDR1 is SGHRS and CDR2 YFSETQ. The ends were cut back, 0 bases at V and 7 bases at J, with 11 bases in the middle. This CDR3 comprises 14 residues. The CDR3 DNA is TGCGCCAGCAGCTTGGGGTACCAGGGACAGCCCCAGCATTTT. It translates to CASSLGYQGQPQHF.

This chain joins TRBV19 and TRBJ1-1; 8 bases align to TRBD1. The V gene's germline CDR1 is LNHDA and CDR2 SQIVND (reference sequence). The CDR3 covers 13 residues. V dropped 5 bases and J dropped 6; count of bases not matched to a gene: 5. The CDR3 here is CASSPGGAAEAFF. Written as DNA, the CDR3 is TGTGCCAGTAGTCCAGGGGGCGCCGCTGAAGCTTTCTTT.

The rearrangement links TRBV27 to TRBJ2-1; TRBD1 aligns across 7 bases. The CDR3 sequence is 20 residues long. Trimming at V came to 0 bases and at J to 4 bases, leaving 18 bases not matched to a gene. From germline, CDR1 is MNHEY and CDR2 SMNVEV (reference sequence). The CDR3 is CASSLSGTRVRGRWYNEQFF. The CDR3 DNA reads TGTGCCAGCAGTTTATCAGGCACCAGGGTGAGGGGGCGTTGGTACAATGAGCAGTTCTTC.

The CDR3 bases are TGTGCCAGCAGTTCTACAGGGGGCGCTTATAATGAGCAGTTCTTC. As protein: CASSSTGGAYNEQFF. The chain joins TRBV28 to TRBJ2-1; TRBD1 matches at 9 bases. V shed 4 bases, J shed 7 bases, and the junction held 8 bases outside the gene matches. CDR1 is MDHEN and CDR2 is SYDVKM in the germline V gene. CDR3 length: 15 amino acids.